This T cell receptor (beta chain) was identified in a study of T cell clonality in common variable immunodeficiency. Most patients and controls had Caucasian heritage. This clone was recorded many times. Its antigen is not identified. The read is 3 residues too short to cover the CDR3 end, so that end is filled in from the germline J gene. Method: immunoSEQ multiplex PCR; TCRdb's copy keeps in-frame clones and lacks some. The sample yields some 42,000 clones, without any singletons. Study findings and constraints: In common variable immunodeficiency, TCR beta chains reportedly carried fewer deletions and N-nucleotide insertions. TCRbeta clonality was increased in CVID versus healthy controls.

This CDR3 comprises 15 residues. The germline V gene has CDR1 GTSNPN and CDR2 SVGIG (reference sequence). The V and J ends lost 1 base and 0 bases, in that order; junction bases with no gene match: 2. The specimen sequenced was peripheral blood mononuclear cells. The rearrangement links TRBV30 to TRBJ1-2; 10 bases line up with TRBD1. This sequence originates from a person between 18 and 75 years old in good health. CDR3 sequence: CAWSAGTGANYGYTF. CDR3 DNA, as far as it was read: TGTGCCTGGAGTGCGGGGACAGGGGCTAACTATGGC.